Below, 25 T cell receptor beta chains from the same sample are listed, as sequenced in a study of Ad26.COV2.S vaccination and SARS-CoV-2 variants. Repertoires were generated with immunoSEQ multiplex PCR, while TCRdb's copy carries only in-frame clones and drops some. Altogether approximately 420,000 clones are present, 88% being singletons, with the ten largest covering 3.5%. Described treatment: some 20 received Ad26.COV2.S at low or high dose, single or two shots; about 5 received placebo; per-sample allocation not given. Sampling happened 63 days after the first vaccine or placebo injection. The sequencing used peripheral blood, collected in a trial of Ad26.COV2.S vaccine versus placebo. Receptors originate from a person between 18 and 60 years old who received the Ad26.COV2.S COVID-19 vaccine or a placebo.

This CDR3 is CASTPDSATNEKLFF. The DNA for the CDR3 is TGTGCCAGCACCCCAGACAGCGCAACTAATGAAAAACTGTTTTTT. This rearrangement joins TRBV7-2 to TRBJ1-4; the D gene is possibly TRBD1 (5 bases). V shed 7 bases and J shed 0 bases, with 12 bases lying between them. This CDR3 has 15 residues. Germline V CDR1 and CDR2: SGHTA, FQGNSA.

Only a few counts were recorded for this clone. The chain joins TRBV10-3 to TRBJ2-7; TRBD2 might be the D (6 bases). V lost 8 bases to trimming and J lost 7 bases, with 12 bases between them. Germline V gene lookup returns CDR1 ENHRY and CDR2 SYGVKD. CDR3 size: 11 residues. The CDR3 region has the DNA TGTGCCATCGCCCTCAGCGGGGAGCAGTACTTC. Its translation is CAIALSGEQYF.

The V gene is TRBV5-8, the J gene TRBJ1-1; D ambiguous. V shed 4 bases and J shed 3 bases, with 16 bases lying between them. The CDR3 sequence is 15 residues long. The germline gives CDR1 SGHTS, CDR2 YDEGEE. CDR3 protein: CASSPLGGRHTEAFF. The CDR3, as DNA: TGTGCCAGCAGCCCCCTAGGAGGGCGCCACACTGAAGCTTTCTTT.

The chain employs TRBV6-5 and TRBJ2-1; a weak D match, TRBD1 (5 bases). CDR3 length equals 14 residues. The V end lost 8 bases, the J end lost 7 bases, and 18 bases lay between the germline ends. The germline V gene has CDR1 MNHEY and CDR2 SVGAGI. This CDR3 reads CASGVSVKGNEQFF. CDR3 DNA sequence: TGTGCCAGCGGGGTCTCGGTTAAGGGGAATGAGCAGTTCTTC.

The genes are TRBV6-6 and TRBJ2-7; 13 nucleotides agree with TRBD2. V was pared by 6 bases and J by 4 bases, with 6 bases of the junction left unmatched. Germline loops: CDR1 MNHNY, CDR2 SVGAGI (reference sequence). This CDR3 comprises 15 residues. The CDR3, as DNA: TGTGCCAGCAGGCGCACTAGCGGGGGGGCTTACGAGCAGTACTTC. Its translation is CASRRTSGGAYEQYF.

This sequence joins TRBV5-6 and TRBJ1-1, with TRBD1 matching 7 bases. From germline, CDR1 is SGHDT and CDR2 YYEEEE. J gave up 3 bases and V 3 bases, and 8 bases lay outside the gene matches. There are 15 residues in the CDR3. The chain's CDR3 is CASSSDRAGDTEAFF. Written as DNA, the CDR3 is TGTGCCAGCAGCTCCGACAGGGCGGGGGACACTGAAGCTTTCTTT.

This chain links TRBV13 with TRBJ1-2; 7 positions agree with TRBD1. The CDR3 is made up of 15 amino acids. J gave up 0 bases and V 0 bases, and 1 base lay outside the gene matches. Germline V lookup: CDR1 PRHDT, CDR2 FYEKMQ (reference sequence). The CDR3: CASSLGDRTNYGYTF. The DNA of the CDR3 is TGTGCCAGCAGCTTAGGGGACAGGACTAACTATGGCTACACCTTC.

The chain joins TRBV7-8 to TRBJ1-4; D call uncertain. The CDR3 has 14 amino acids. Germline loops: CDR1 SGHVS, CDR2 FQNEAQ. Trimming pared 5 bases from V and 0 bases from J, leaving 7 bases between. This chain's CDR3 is CASSPLSTNEKLFF. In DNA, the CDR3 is TGTGCCAGCAGCCCCCTTTCAACTAATGAAAAACTGTTTTTT. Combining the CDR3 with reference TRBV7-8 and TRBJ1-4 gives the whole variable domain GAGVSQSPRYKVAKRGQDVALRCDPISGHVSLFWYQQALGQGPEFLTYFQNEAQLDKSGLPSDRFFAERPEGSVSTLKIQRTQQEDSAVYLCASSPLSTNEKLFFGSGTQLSVL.

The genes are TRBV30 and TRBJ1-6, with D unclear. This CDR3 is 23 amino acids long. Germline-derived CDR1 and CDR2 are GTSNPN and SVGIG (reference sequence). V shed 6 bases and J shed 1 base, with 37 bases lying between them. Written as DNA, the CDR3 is TGTGCCTGCCAAGCGACATTTTCGACCCGGCATATACTTGGGCCGTCCTATAATTCACCCCTCCACTTT. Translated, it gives CACQATFSTRHILGPSYNSPLHF.

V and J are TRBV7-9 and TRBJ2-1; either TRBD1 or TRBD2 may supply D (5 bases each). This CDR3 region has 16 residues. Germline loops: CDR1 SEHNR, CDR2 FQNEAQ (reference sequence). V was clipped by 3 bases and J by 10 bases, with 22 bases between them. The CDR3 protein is CASSLSYRGRREEQFF. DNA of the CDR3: TGTGCCAGCAGCTTGTCTTACCGGGGCAGGCGAGAGGAGCAGTTCTTC.

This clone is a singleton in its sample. The CDR3 region is CASSLETGTFF. The CDR3, as DNA: TGTGCCAGCAGCTTAGAAACAGGGACGTTCTTC. V and J are TRBV11-2 and TRBJ2-1; D might be TRBD1 (6 bases). This CDR3 comprises 11 residues. The V end lost 0 bases, the J end lost 15 bases, and 9 bases lay between the germline ends. The V gene's germline CDR1 is SGHAT and CDR2 FQNNGV.

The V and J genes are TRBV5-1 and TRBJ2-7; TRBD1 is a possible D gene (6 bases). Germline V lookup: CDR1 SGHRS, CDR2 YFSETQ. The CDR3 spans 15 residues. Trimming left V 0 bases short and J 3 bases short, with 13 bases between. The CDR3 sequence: CASSLEGDGVYEQYF. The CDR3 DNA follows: TGCGCCAGCAGCTTGGAGGGGGATGGGGTCTACGAGCAGTACTTC.

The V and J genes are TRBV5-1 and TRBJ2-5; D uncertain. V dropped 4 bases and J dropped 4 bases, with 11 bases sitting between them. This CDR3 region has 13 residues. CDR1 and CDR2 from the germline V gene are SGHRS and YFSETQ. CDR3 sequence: CASSVRGGETQYF. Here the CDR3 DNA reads TGCGCCAGCAGCGTCCGCGGTGGAGAGACCCAGTACTTC.

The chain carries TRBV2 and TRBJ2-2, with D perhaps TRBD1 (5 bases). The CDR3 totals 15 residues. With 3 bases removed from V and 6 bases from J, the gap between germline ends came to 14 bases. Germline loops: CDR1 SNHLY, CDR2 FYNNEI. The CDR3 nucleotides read TGTGCCAGCAGTGACAGGGAACGATTGGCCGGGGAGCTGTTTTTT. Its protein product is CASSDRERLAGELFF.

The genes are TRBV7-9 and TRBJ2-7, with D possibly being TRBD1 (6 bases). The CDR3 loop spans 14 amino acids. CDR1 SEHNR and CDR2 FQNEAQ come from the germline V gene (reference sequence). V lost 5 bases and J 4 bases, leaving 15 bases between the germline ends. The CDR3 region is CASSAFSGVYEQYF. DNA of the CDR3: TGTGCCAGCAGCGCGTTCTCAGGGGTATACGAGCAGTACTTC. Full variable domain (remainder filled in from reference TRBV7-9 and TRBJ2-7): DTGVSQNPRHKITKRGQNVTFRCDPISEHNRLYWYRQTLGQGPEFLTYFQNEAQLEKSRLLSDRFSAERPKGSFSTLEIQRTEQGDSAMYLCASSAFSGVYEQYFGPGTRLTVT.

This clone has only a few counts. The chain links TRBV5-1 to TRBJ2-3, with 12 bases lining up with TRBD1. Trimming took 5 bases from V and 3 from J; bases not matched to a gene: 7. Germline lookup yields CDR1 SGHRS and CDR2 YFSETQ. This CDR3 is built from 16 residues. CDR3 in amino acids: CASRRAGQGATDTQYF. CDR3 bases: TGCGCCAGCAGAAGAGCGGGACAGGGGGCAACAGATACGCAGTATTTT.

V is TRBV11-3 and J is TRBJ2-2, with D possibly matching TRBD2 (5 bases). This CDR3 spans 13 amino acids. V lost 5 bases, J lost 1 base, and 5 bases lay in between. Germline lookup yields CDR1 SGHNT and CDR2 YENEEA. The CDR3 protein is CASSAGNTGELFF. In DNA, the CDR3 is TGTGCCAGCAGCGCGGGGAACACCGGGGAGCTGTTTTTT.

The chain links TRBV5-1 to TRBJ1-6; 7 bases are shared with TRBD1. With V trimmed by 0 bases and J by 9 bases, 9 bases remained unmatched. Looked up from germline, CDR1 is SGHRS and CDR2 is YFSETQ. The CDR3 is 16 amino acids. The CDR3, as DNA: TGCGCCAGCAGCTTGGGTTTACCGGGACAGCTTTCACCCCTCCACTTT. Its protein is CASSLGLPGQLSPLHF.

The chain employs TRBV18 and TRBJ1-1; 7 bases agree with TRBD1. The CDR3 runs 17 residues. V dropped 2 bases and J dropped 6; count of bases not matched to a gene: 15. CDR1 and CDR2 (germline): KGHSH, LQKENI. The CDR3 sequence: CASSPGSGRGGVAEAFF. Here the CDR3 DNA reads TGTGCCAGCTCACCAGGGTCGGGTAGAGGGGGCGTCGCTGAAGCTTTCTTT.

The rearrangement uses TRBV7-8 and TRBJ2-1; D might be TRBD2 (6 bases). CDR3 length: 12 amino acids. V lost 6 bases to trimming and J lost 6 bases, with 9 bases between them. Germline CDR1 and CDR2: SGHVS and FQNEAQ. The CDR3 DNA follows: TGTGCCAGCAGTGGGGACTCCAATGAGCAGTTCTTC. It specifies CASSGDSNEQFF.

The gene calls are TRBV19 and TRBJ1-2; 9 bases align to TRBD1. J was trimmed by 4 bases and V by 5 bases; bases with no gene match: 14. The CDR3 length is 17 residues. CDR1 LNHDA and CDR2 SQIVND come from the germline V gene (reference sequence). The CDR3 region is CASSHIPPRDRAYGYTF. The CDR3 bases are TGTGCCAGTAGTCATATACCCCCCCGGGACAGGGCCTATGGCTACACCTTC.

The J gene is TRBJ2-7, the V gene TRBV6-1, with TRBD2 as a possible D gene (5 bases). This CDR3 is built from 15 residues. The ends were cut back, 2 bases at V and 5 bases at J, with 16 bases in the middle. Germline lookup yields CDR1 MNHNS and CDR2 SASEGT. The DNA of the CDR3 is TGTGCCAGCAGTGAAACCGGGGATTCTAGGGACGAGCAGTACTTC. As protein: CASSETGDSRDEQYF.

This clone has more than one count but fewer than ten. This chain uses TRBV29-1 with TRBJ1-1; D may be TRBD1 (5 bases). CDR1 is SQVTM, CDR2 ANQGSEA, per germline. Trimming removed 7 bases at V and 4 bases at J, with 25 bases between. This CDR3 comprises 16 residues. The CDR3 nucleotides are TGCAGCGCACCGGGGCAGGCGACAGAGTCGGGCACTGAAGCTTTCTTT. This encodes CSAPGQATESGTEAFF.

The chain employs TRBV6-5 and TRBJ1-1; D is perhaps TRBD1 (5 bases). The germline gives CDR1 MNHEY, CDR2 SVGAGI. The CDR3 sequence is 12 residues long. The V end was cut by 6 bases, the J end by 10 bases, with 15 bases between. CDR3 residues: CASSGGNKRAFF. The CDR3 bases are TGTGCCAGCAGCGGGGGGAATAAACGAGCTTTCTTT.

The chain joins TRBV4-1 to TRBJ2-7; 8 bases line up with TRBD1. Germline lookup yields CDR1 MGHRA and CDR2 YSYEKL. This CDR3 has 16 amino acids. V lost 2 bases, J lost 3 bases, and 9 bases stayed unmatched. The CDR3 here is CASSQPGQGSFYEQYF. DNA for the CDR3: TGCGCCAGCAGCCAACCCGGACAGGGTTCCTTCTACGAGCAGTACTTC.